This is a list of T cell receptor beta chains from one sample in a study of OX40 agonist ivuxolimab in advanced cancers. Data came from immunoSEQ multiplex PCR; TCRdb stores just in-frame clones and leaves some out. This table has more than 70,000 clones, 70% to 90% appearing once. The sequences come from CD4+ or CD8+ T cells sorted from blood, collected in a trial of the OX40 agonist ivuxolimab. Source of these receptors: an adult with an advanced solid tumor such as melanoma, head and neck, liver or kidney cancer. Both conserved end residues are part of each CDR3. Each record gives: D gene, clone size, V gene, CDR3 length, J gene, CDR3 DNA, CDR3 protein. D genes are given only for firm matches. Some rows mark clone size as missing; the rest say once, few, many or name a class of expanded clone.

-	-	TRBV12-5	13	TRBJ1-1	TGTGCTAGTGGTTTGGCCGTTAACACTGAAGCTTTCTTT	CASGLAVNTEAFF
-	-	TRBV7-9	15	TRBJ2-5	TGTGCCAGCAGCCCGGGGACTGATAAGAAAGGGACCCAGTACTTC	CASSPGTDKKGTQYF
-	-	TRBV28	11	TRBJ1-2	TGTGCCAGCAGGGAATGGAATGGCTACACCTTC	CASREWNGYTF
-	-	TRBV27	15	TRBJ2-1	TGTGCCAGCAGCCCGTCCCCGGAAGGCTACAATGAGCAGTTCTTC	CASSPSPEGYNEQFF
TRBD1	-	TRBV7-9	15	TRBJ2-2	TGTGCCAGCAGCCTAGGGACAGGGAGCACCGGGGAGCTGTTTTTT	CASSLGTGSTGELFF
-	-	TRBV19	15	TRBJ1-5	TGTGCCAGTAGTACCAGATACTATAGCAATCAGCCCCAGCATTTT	CASSTRYYSNQPQHF
-	-	TRBV5-1	17	TRBJ2-1	TGCGCCAGCAGCGCCAACCGGGCCACCGAAAACTACAATGAGCAGTTCTTC	CASSANRATENYNEQFF
TRBD2	few	TRBV19	14	TRBJ2-5	TGTGCCAGTAGACTAGCGGGAGCCAGAGAGACCCAGTACTTC	CASRLAGARETQYF
-	-	TRBV20-1	11	TRBJ2-1	TGCAGTGCTAGAGATGGGCGGGAGCAGTTCTTC	CSARDGREQFF
-	-	TRBV19	14	TRBJ1-1	TGTGCCAGTAGTATAGACAGGGGAAAGACTGAAGCTTTCTTT	CASSIDRGKTEAFF
-	-	TRBV5-1	18	TRBJ2-7	TGCGCCAGCAGCCGTTTGGAGGGAGGAAGGGGAGTCTCCTACGAGCAGTACTTC	CASSRLEGGRGVSYEQYF
TRBD1	-	TRBV9	17	TRBJ2-2	TGTGCCAGCAGCGTAGTAGGATCCGGGACAGGGGCCGGGGAGCTGTTTTTT	CASSVVGSGTGAGELFF
TRBD1	few	TRBV28	16	TRBJ1-3	TGTGCCAGCAGTCCGGCGGGACAGGACTCTGGAAACACCATATATTTT	CASSPAGQDSGNTIYF
-	-	TRBV4-1	17	TRBJ2-3	TGCGCCAGCAGCCAAGAGTTGCAAGCGTCTAGCACAGATACGCAGTATTTT	CASSQELQASSTDTQYF
-	-	TRBV2	12	TRBJ2-3	TGTGCCAGCAGTGAAGTCGGGGGTACGCAGTATTTT	CASSEVGGTQYF
TRBD1	once	TRBV10-1	17	TRBJ2-2	TGCGCCAGCAGTGAGGTGGCGGGACAGGGTAACACCGGGGAGCTGTTTTTT	CASSEVAGQGNTGELFF
-	-	TRBV7-2	15	TRBJ1-5	TGTGCCAGCAGTTTAGGGGAGTTTCCGGGTCAGCCCCAGCATTTT	CASSLGEFPGQPQHF
-	few	TRBV6-5	15	TRBJ2-7	TGTGCCAGCAGTTACTCGGGACACATAGGCTACGAGCAGTACTTC	CASSYSGHIGYEQYF
-	-	TRBV19	12	TRBJ2-2	TGTGCCAGTAGTATAGCCCCCGGGGAGCTGTTTTTT	CASSIAPGELFF
-	-	TRBV2	15	TRBJ1-1	TGTGCCAGCAGGGGACCCGGACGGGAGAACACTGAAGCTTTCTTT	CASRGPGRENTEAFF
-	once	TRBV28	14	TRBJ1-1	TGTGCCAGCAGTTTTATGGCCGGGGGAACTGAAGCTTTCTTT	CASSFMAGGTEAFF
TRBD1	-	TRBV9	14	TRBJ2-7	TGTGCCAGCAGCGAAGGGACAGGGGGGTACGAGCAGTACTTC	CASSEGTGGYEQYF
TRBD1	-	TRBV19	15	TRBJ1-1	TGTGCCAGTATTAGGGACAGTTTAATGAACACTGAAGCTTTCTTT	CASIRDSLMNTEAFF
-	-	TRBV28	17	TRBJ1-3	TGTGCCAGCAGTGGATTAGAGGCAGCATCCTCTGGAAACACCATATATTTT	CASSGLEAASSGNTIYF
-	once	TRBV14	11	TRBJ2-7	TGTGCCAGCAGCCAAGACTACGAGCAGTACTTC	CASSQDYEQYF
-	-	TRBV7-9	16	TRBJ2-7	TGTGCCAGCAGCTTGGTTGGGTGGGGCCTATCCTACGAGCAGTACTTC	CASSLVGWGLSYEQYF
-	-	TRBV11-2	15	TRBJ1-3	TGTGCCAGCAGCTCATCTGGAGGCGCTGGAAACACCATATATTTT	CASSSSGGAGNTIYF
TRBD1	-	TRBV6-5	14	TRBJ1-1	TGTGCCAGCAGTCCTGACAGGGAAAGCACTGAAGCTTTCTTT	CASSPDRESTEAFF
TRBD1	-	TRBV5-1	15	TRBJ2-2	TGCGCCAGCAGCGTGACAGGGAAGAACACCGGGGAGCTGTTTTTT	CASSVTGKNTGELFF
TRBD1	-	TRBV29-1	17	TRBJ2-4	TGCAGCGTTGTGGGTATGGACAGGATACCAGCCAAAAACATTCAGTACTTC	CSVVGMDRIPAKNIQYF
-	-	TRBV10-3	14	TRBJ1-1	TGTGCCATCAGTGATGACAGGTCGAACACTGAAGCTTTCTTT	CAISDDRSNTEAFF
-	-	TRBV6-1	16	TRBJ2-5	TGTGCCAGCAGTGAATTTGAATCAGGACAGTATGCGACCCAGTACTTC	CASSEFESGQYATQYF
TRBD1	-	TRBV6-5	15	TRBJ2-7	TGTGCCAGCAGTCCAACAGGGGGGAGCTCCTACGAGCAGTACTTC	CASSPTGGSSYEQYF
TRBD2	-	TRBV6-6	15	TRBJ2-1	TGTGCCAGCAGCCGAACCTCTAGCGGGGGGAATGAGCAGTTCTTC	CASSRTSSGGNEQFF
-	-	TRBV4-1	13	TRBJ1-3	TGTGCCAGCAGCTACGGCTCTGGAAACACCATATATTTT	CASSYGSGNTIYF
TRBD1	-	TRBV19	17	TRBJ1-4	TGTGCCAGTAGTAGAGCCGGGACAGCCCAATACGATGAAAAACTGTTTTTT	CASSRAGTAQYDEKLFF
-	-	TRBV7-2	16	TRBJ2-7	TGTGCCAGCAGTCGGACCCAGGGGATCTTAGCCTACGAGCAGTACTTC	CASSRTQGILAYEQYF
-	-	TRBV7-9	15	TRBJ1-1	TGTGCCAGCAGCTTAGTTTTCGGACTGTCGACTGAAGCTTTCTTT	CASSLVFGLSTEAFF
-	-	TRBV6-5	15	TRBJ2-2	TGTGCCAGCAGTTCGAGACGGAGGAACACCGGGGAGCTGTTTTTT	CASSSRRRNTGELFF
-	-	TRBV11-2	14	TRBJ2-5	TGTGCCAGCAGCTTAGTGTGGCAGCGGGAGACCCAGTACTTC	CASSLVWQRETQYF
TRBD2	-	TRBV6-1	15	TRBJ2-7	TGTGCCAGCAGTGCGACGGGAGGGACCTATAATGAGCAGTACTTC	CASSATGGTYNEQYF
TRBD2	-	TRBV7-2	16	TRBJ2-7	TGTGCCAGCAGCTTATTCCTGTCGGGGGGGAAAGGCGAGCAGTACTTC	CASSLFLSGGKGEQYF
TRBD2	-	TRBV18	16	TRBJ2-1	TGTGCCAGCTCACCACCCTCCGGGGGGGGCGTAAATGAGCAGTTCTTC	CASSPPSGGGVNEQFF
-	-	TRBV5-1	14	TRBJ2-5	TGCGCCAGCAGCTTAGGGACCTTGGGGGAGACCCAGTACTTC	CASSLGTLGETQYF
-	-	TRBV27	18	TRBJ1-1	TGTGCCAGCAGTTCCTCCCTCAGGGTGCCGACCATGAACACTGAAGCTTTCTTT	CASSSSLRVPTMNTEAFF
-	-	TRBV5-4	17	TRBJ1-1	TGTGCCAGCACCAGGTCGGCAGGCTCTTCAATGAACACTGAAGCTTTCTTT	CASTRSAGSSMNTEAFF